This TCR beta chain emerged from a study of blood T cell repertoires in COVID-19. The wider study: Collection of acute and convalescent COVID-19 samples took place in the United States, Italy and Spain. PBMCs, B-cell-depleted T cells, or T cells were the source of the cDNA or gDNA that made up the material.

In the authors' methods: Counts of nucleated cells, estimated from reference gene primer amplification, were obtained. TCRdb keeps only in-frame clones here, not all; method: immunoSEQ multiplex PCR. The V and J calls and clone size were taken over from that table, and D and trimming were inferred from the DNA. The data contain around 260,000 clones, about 91% of them seen just once; the ten biggest clones take up approximately 2.6%. The Seattle patients, enrolled during active infection, were followed longitudinally. The CDR3 contains 12 residues. Trimming took off 2 bases at V and 5 bases at J, with 5 bases between the two ends. Germline CDR1 and CDR2: SGHNT and YYREEE (reference sequence).

What was sequenced was peripheral blood. The V call is TRBV5-4, the J call TRBJ2-1; D uncertain. The clonotype originates from a person under 35 with COVID-19, enrolled during active disease. CDR3 bases: TGTGCCAGCAGCTTCAGGAACAATGAGCAGTTCTTC. Encoded protein: CASSFRNNEQFF.